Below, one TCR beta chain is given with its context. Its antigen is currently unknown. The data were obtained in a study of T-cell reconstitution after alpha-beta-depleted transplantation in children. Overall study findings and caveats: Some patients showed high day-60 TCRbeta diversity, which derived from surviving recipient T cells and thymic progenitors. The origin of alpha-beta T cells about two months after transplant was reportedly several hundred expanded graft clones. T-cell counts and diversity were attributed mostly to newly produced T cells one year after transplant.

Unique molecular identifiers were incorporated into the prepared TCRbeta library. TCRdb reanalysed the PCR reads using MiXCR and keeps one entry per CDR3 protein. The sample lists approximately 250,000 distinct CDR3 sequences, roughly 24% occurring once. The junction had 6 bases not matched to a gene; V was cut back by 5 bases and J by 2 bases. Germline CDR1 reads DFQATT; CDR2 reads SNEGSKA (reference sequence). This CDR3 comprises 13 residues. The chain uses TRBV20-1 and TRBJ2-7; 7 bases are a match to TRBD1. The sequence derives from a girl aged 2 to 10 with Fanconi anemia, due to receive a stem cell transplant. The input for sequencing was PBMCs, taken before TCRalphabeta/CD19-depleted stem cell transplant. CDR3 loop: CSARQGWTYEQYF. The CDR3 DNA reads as TGCAGTGCTCGACAGGGTTGGACCTACGAGCAGTACTTC.